Below, 4 T cell receptor beta chains from the same sample are listed, as sequenced in a study of long-term antiretroviral therapy in people with HIV. Samples were assayed with immunoSEQ v3.0 at survey level. Using immunoSEQ multiplex PCR, the repertoire was profiled, and TCRdb retains in-frame clones only, with some absent. Of roughly 17,000 clones listed, around 84% are singletons. The material was unsorted PBMCs, obtained 0.5 years after starting antiretroviral therapy. The receptor source for this set is a woman between 35 and 50 years old with HIV.

The V gene is TRBV21-1, the J gene TRBJ1-5. TRBV21-1 constitutes a pseudogene. The CDR3 consists of 13 residues. Here the CDR3 DNA reads TGTGCCAGCAGCAGCGCCTTAAATCAGCCCCAGCATTTT. Residues: CASSSALNQPQHF.

The rearrangement joins TRBV7-2 to TRBJ2-7, with D uncertain. Deletions cut 6 bases from V and 4 bases from J, with 10 bases between. The CDR3 spans 12 residues. In germline, CDR1 is SGHTA, CDR2 FQGNSA. CDR3 amino acids: CASRANRYEQYF. CDR3 in DNA: TGTGCCAGCAGAGCCAATCGGTACGAGCAGTACTTC.

The chain links TRBV19 to TRBJ2-7; tentatively, D is TRBD1 or TRBD2 (5 bases each). The CDR3 runs 13 residues. Deletions cut 6 bases from V and 2 bases from J, with 11 bases between. Looked up from germline, CDR1 is LNHDA and CDR2 is SQIVND (reference sequence). The CDR3 is CASRPGPTYEQYF. The CDR3 DNA is TGTGCCAGTAGGCCGGGACCAACCTACGAGCAGTACTTC.

V and J are TRBV6-1 and TRBJ2-1; tentative D call: TRBD1 (6 bases). V lost 4 bases and J 11 bases, leaving 12 bases between the germline ends. The germline gives CDR1 MNHNS, CDR2 SASEGT. The CDR3 length is 12 residues. CDR3 protein: CASSGLRGKQFF. The CDR3 nucleotides read TGTGCCAGCAGTGGGCTAAGGGGGAAGCAGTTCTTC.